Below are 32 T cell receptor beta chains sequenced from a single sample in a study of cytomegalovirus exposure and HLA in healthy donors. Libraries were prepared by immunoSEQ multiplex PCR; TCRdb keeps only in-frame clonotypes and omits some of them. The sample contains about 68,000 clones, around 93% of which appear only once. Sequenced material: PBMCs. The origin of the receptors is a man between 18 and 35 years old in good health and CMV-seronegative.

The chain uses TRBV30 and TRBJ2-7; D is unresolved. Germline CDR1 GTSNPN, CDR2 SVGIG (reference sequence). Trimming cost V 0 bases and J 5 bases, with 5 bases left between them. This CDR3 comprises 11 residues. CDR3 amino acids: CAWSVADEQYF. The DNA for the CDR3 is TGTGCCTGGAGTGTGGCAGACGAGCAGTACTTC.

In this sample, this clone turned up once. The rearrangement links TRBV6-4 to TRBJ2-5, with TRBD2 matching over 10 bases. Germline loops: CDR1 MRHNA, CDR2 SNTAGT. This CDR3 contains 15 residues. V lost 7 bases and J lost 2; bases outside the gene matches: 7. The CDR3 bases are TGTGCCAGCACCTTAAGGACTAGCGGTCAAGAGACCCAGTACTTC. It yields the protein CASTLRTSGQETQYF.

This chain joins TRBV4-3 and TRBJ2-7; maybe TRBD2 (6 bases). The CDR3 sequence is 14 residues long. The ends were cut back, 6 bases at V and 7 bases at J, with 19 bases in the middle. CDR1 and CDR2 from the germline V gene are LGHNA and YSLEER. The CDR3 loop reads CASSRETEEGEQYF. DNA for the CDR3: TGCGCCAGCAGTCGGGAGACAGAAGAGGGGGAGCAGTACTTC.

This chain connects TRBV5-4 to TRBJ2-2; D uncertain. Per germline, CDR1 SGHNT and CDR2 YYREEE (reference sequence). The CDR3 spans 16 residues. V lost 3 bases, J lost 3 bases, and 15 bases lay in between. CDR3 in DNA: TGTGCCAGCAGCTCGGTCGAAGCCCGGGACACCGGGGAGCTGTTTTTT. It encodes CASSSVEARDTGELFF.

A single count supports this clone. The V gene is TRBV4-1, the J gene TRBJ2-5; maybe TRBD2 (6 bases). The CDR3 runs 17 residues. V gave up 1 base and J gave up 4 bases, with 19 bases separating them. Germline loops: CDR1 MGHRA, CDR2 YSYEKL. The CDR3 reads CASSQVYETGVSETQYF. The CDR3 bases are TGCGCCAGCAGCCAAGTCTACGAAACGGGAGTCTCAGAGACCCAGTACTTC.

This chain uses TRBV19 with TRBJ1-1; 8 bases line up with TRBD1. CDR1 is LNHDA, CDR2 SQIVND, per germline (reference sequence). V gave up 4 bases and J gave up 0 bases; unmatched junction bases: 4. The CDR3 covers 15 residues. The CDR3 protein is CASSRRQGLNTEAFF. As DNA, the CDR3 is TGTGCCAGTAGTAGGCGACAGGGGTTGAACACTGAAGCTTTCTTT.

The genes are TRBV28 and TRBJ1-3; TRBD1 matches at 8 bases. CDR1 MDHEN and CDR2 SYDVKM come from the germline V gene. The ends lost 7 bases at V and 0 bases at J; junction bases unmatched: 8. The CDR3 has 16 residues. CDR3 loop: CASTLTGDSSGNTIYF. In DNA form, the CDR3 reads TGTGCCAGCACCCTGACAGGGGACAGCTCTGGAAACACCATATATTTT.

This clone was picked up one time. DNA for the CDR3: TGTGCCAGCAGTCCGTGGGCCGATAACTATGGCTACACCTTC. Translated: CASSPWADNYGYTF. The chain employs TRBV25-1 and TRBJ1-2, with D unclear. Per germline, CDR1 MGHDK and CDR2 SYGVNS. Trimming pared 5 bases from V and 1 base from J, leaving 11 bases between. The CDR3 consists of 14 residues.

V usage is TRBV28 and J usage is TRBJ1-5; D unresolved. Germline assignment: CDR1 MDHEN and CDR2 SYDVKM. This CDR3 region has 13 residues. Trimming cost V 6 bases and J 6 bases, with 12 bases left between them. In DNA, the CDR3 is TGTGCCAGCAGCGGGTCGCGGAGTCAGCCCCAGCATTTT. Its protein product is CASSGSRSQPQHF.

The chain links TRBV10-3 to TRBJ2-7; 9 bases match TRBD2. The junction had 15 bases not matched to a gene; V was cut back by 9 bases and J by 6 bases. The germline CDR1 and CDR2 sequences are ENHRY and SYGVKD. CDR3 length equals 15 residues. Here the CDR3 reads CAILNPGTSILEQYF. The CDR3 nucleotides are TGTGCCATTCTTAACCCGGGGACTAGCATACTCGAGCAGTACTTC.

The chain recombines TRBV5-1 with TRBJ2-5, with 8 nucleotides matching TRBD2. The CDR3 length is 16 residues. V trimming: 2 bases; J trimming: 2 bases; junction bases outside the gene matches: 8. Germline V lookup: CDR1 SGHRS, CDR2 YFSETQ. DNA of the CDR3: TGCGCCAGCAGCTTCACGGGGGGGGAAATTCAAGAGACCCAGTACTTC. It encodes CASSFTGGEIQETQYF.

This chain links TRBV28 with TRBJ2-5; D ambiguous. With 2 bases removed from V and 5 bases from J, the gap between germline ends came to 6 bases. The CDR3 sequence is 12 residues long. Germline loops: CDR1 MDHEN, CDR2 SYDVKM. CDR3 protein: CASSLIRETQYF. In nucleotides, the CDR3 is TGTGCCAGCAGTTTAATTCGGGAGACCCAGTACTTC. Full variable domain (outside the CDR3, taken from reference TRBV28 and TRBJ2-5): DVKVTQSSRYLVKRTGEKVFLECVQDMDHENMFWYRQDPGLGLRLIYFSYDVKMKEKGDIPEGYSVSREKKERFSLILESASTNQTSMYLCASSLIRETQYFGPGTRLLVL.

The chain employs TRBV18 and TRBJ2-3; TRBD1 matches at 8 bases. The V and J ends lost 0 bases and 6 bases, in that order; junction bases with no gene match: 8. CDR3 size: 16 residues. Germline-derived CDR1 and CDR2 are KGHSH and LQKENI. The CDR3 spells CASSPPNRGMVDTQYF. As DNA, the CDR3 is TGTGCCAGCTCACCACCAAACAGGGGGATGGTGGATACGCAGTATTTT.

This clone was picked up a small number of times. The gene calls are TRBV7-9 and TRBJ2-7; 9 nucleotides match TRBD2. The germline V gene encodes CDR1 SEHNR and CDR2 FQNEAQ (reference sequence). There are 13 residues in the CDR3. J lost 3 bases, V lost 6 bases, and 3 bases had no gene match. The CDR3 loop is CASRTSGDYEQYF. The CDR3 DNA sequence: TGTGCCAGCAGGACTAGCGGAGACTACGAGCAGTACTTC.

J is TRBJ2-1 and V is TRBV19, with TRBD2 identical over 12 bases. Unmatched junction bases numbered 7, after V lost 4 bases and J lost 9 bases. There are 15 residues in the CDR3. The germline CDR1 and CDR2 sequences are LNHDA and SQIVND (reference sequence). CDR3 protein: CASSRLAGGSIEQFF. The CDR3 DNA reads TGTGCCAGTAGTAGGCTAGCGGGAGGGTCCATTGAGCAGTTCTTC.

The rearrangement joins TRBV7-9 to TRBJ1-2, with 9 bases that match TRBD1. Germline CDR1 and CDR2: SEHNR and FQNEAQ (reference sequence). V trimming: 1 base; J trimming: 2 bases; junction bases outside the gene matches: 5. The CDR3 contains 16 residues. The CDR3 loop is CASSLVIGQGNYGYTF. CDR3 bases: TGTGCCAGCAGCTTAGTAATCGGACAGGGGAACTATGGCTACACCTTC.

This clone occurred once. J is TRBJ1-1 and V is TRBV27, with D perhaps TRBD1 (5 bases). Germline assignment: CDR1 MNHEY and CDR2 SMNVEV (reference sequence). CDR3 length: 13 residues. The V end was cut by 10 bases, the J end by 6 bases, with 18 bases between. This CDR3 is CATGPDWGAEAFF. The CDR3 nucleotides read TGTGCCACCGGCCCTGATTGGGGCGCTGAAGCTTTCTTT.

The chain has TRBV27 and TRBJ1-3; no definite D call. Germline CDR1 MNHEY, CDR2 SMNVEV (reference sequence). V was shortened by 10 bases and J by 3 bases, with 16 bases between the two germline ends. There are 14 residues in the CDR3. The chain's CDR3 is CAIREGFFGNTIYF. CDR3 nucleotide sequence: TGTGCCATTAGGGAGGGTTTTTTTGGAAACACCATATATTTT.

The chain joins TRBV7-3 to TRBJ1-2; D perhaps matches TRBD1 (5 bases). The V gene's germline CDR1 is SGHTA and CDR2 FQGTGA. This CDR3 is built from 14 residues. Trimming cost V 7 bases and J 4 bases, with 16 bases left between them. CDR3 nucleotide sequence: TGTGCCAGCACCCCCCTGCAGGGTGGCTATGGCTACACCTTC. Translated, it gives CASTPLQGGYGYTF.

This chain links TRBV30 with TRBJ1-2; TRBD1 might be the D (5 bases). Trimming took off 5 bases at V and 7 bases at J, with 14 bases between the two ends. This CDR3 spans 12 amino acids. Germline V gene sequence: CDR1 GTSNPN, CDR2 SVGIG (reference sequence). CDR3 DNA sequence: TGTGCCTGGTTCCGGGGGTACCCTGGCTACACCTTC. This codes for CAWFRGYPGYTF.

CDR3 in DNA: TGTGCCAGCAGCCCGCGGGACAGGGGGACGAACACTGAAGCTTTCTTT. The encoded protein is CASSPRDRGTNTEAFF. The V call is TRBV14, the J call TRBJ1-1; 11 bases align to TRBD1. The CDR3 length is 16 residues. The J segment lost 1 base and the V segment lost 4 bases, leaving 5 bases of the junction unmatched. Germline CDR1 reads SGHDN; CDR2 reads FVKESK.

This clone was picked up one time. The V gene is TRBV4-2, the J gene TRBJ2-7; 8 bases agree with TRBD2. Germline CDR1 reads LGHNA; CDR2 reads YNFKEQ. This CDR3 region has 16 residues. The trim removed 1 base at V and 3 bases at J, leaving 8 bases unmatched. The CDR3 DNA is TGTGCCAGCAGCCAAGCGCGTGGTAGCGGGATCTACGAGCAGTACTTC. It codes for CASSQARGSGIYEQYF.

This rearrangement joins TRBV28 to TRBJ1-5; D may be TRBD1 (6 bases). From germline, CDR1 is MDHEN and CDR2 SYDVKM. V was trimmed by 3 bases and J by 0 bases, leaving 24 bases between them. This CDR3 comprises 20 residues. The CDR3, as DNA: TGTGCCAGCAGTTTCGGGCGGGGGCCGCTAGGGGTGTATAGCAATCAGCCCCAGCATTTT. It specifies CASSFGRGPLGVYSNQPQHF.

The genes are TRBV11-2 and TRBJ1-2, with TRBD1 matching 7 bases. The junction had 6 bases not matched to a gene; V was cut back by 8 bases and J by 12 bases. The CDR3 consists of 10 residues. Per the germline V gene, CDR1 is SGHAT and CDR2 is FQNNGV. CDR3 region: CASGNRGNTF. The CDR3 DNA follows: TGTGCCAGCGGGAACAGGGGAAACACCTTC.

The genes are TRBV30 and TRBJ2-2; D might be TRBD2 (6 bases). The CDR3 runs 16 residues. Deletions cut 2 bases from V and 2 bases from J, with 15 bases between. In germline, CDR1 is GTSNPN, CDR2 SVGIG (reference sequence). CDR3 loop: CAWSIGAGTNTGELFF. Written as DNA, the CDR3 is TGTGCCTGGAGTATAGGGGCGGGGACTAACACCGGGGAGCTGTTTTTT.

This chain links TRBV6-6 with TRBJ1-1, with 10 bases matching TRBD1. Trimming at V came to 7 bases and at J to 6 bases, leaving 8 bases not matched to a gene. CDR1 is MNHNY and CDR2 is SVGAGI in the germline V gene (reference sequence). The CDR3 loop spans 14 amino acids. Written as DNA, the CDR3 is TGTGCCAGCACTTGGACAGGGGGTGACCCTGAAGCTTTCTTT. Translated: CASTWTGGDPEAFF.

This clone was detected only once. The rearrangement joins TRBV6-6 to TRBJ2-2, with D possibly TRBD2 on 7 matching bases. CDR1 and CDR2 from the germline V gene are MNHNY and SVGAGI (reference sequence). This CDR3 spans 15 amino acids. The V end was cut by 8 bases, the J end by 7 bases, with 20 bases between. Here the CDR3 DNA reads TGTGCCAGCGCCGTGGGGGGGGGCTGGATCGGGGAGCTGTTTTTT. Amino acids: CASAVGGGWIGELFF.

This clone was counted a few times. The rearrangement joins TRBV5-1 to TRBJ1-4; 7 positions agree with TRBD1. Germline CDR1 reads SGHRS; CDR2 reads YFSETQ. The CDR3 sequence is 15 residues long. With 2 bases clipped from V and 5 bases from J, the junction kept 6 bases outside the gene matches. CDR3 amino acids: CASSLQGNENEKLFF. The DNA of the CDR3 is TGCGCCAGCAGCTTACAGGGGAATGAGAATGAAAAACTGTTTTTT.

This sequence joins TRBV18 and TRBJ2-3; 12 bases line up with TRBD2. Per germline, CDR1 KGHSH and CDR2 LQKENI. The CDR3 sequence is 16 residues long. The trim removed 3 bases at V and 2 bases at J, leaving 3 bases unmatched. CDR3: CASSPSSGRATDTQYF. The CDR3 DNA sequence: TGTGCCAGCTCACCGTCTAGCGGGAGGGCCACAGATACGCAGTATTTT.

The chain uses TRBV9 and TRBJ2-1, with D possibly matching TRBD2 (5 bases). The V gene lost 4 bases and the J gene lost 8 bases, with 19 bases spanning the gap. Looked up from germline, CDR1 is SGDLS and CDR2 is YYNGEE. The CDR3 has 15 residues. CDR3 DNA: TGTGCCAGCAGCTACATACTCGAGGGAACGGATGAGCAGTTCTTC. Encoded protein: CASSYILEGTDEQFF.

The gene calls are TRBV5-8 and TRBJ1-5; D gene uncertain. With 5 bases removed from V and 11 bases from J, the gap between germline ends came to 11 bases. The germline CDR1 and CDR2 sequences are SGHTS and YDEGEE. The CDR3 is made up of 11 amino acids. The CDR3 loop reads CASRRDGSQHF. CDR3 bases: TGTGCCAGCAGGAGGGATGGTTCCCAGCATTTT. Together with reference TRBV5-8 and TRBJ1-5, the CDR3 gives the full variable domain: EAGVTQSPTHLIKTRGQQATLRCSPISGHTSVYWYQQALGLGLQFLLWYDEGEERNRGNFPPRFSGRQFPNYSSELNVNALELEDSALYLCASRRDGSQHFGDGTRLSIL.

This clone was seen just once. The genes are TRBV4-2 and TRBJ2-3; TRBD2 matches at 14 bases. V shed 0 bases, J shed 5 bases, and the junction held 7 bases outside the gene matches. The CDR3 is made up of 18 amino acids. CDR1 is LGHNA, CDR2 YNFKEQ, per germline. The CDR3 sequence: CASSQDLGLAGEQDTQYF. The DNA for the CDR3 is TGTGCCAGCAGCCAAGATTTGGGACTAGCGGGAGAACAAGATACGCAGTATTTT.